The 28 T cell receptor beta chains below all came from one sample that was sequenced in a study of molecular identifiers for immune sequencing clone quantification. MiXCR, applied by TCRdb to the PCR reads, yields one record per CDR3 protein. The data hold hundreds of thousands of distinct CDR3 sequences, with about a quarter observed a single time. Sequenced input: naive CD8+ T cells from blood, with Jurkat cell RNA spiked in. Subset: FACS-sorted CD8+CD4-CCR7+CD45RA+ naive T cells. The receptors were gathered from a human donor in good health. Some libraries in this study had Jurkat cell RNA spiked in.

Many counts were recorded for this clonotype. This sequence joins TRBV7-2 and TRBJ2-1, with 14 bases aligning to TRBD2. The CDR3 has 16 amino acids. CDR1 SGHTA and CDR2 FQGNSA come from the germline V gene. Trimming cost V 4 bases and J 8 bases; bases outside gene matches: 7. CDR3 in DNA: TGTGCCAGCAGCTCCCGACTAGCGGGGGGGGGTGATGAGCAGTTCTTC. Its protein is CASSSRLAGGGDEQFF.

To note about this clonotype: This clone may be a read error of a much larger clone one base away. The CDR3 is CASRDRGMNTEAVF. The CDR3 nucleotides are TGTGCCAGCAGGGACAGGGGCATGAACACTGAAGCTGTCTTT. The chain carries TRBV2 and TRBJ1-1; 9 bases align to TRBD1. Germline V gene lookup returns CDR1 SNHLY and CDR2 FYNNEI. The CDR3 is made up of 14 amino acids.

Concerning this clonotype: A much bigger clone sits one base away, suggesting this may be a read error. The chain links TRBV5-3 to TRBJ2-7; D ambiguous. TRBV5-3 is placed among ORFs of uncertain function. The CDR3 sequence is 9 residues long. DNA of the CDR3: TGTGCCAGCAGCCCAGTGGACCCTTTC. The encoded protein is CASSPVDPF.

This clonotype has a handful of counts. The chain recombines TRBV6-2 or TRBV6-3 with TRBJ2-3; the D gene is possibly TRBD1 (5 bases). Germline CDR1 reads MNHEY; CDR2 reads SVGEGT. This CDR3 is built from 13 residues. V dropped 7 bases and J dropped 2 bases, with 10 bases sitting between them. The CDR3 DNA reads TGTGCCAGCAATTTGGGGCACACAGATACGCAGTATTTT. Translated: CASNLGHTDTQYF.

This clonotype has just a few counts. The chain joins TRBV20-1 to TRBJ2-7; D perhaps matches TRBD1 (6 bases). Deletions cut 1 base from V and 4 bases from J, with 8 bases between. The CDR3 runs to 12 residues. Looked up from germline, CDR1 is DFQATT and CDR2 is SNEGSKA (reference sequence). This chain's CDR3 is CSARAQGYEQYF. The CDR3 bases are TGCAGTGCTAGAGCACAGGGATACGAGCAGTACTTC.

The CDR3 bases are TGTGCCAGTAGTATGGCAGGGTTTTTTGGCTACACCTTC. The encoded protein is CASSMAGFFGYTF. The chain combines TRBV19 with TRBJ1-2; TRBD1 might be the D (5 bases). V lost 3 bases to trimming and J lost 7 bases, with 12 bases between them. CDR1 is LNHDA, CDR2 SQIVND, per germline (reference sequence). The length of the CDR3 is 13 residues.

J is TRBJ2-2 and V is TRBV7-6, with TRBD2 matching 10 bases. Trimming removed 4 bases from V and 5 bases from J; junction bases left unmatched: 13. The germline V gene encodes CDR1 SGHVS and CDR2 FNYEAQ. The CDR3 contains 18 residues. CDR3 loop: CASSSVRSSGSLTGELFF. The CDR3, as DNA: TGTGCCAGCAGCTCAGTACGTTCTAGCGGGAGTTTGACCGGGGAGCTGTTTTTT.

This clonotype was counted many times. The chain carries TRBV28 and TRBJ2-2, with 8 bases lining up with TRBD1. Losses at the gene ends were 7 bases for V and 3 bases for J; bases not matched to a gene: 7. This CDR3 contains 15 residues. Germline V gene sequence: CDR1 MDHEN, CDR2 SYDVKM. CDR3 nucleotide sequence: TGTGCCAGCACGCCAGGGGGCGGGTACACCGGGGAGCTGTTTTTT. This codes for CASTPGGGYTGELFF.

This clonotype was observed once. The V and J genes are TRBV7-9 and TRBJ2-7, with no clear D. This CDR3 region has 16 residues. Per germline, CDR1 SEHNR and CDR2 FQNEAQ (reference sequence). Trimming removed 5 bases from V and 0 bases from J, with 17 bases in between. In nucleotides, the CDR3 is TGTGCCAGCAGCCCTATCTCAGTGGTGAGCTCCTACGAGCAGTACTTC. It codes for CASSPISVVSSYEQYF.

Comments on this clonotype: Given the absence of the conserved phenylalanine or tryptophan at the CDR3 end, a read error is likely. The chain couples TRBV9 to TRBJ2-7; no clear D gene. Trimming cost V 0 bases and J 3 bases, with 13 bases left between them. This CDR3 contains 15 residues. The V gene's germline CDR1 is SGDLS and CDR2 YYNGEE. The CDR3, as DNA: TGTGCCAGCAGCGTAGGGTGGCCCGGCAACTACGAGCAGTACCTC. Protein: CASSVGWPGNYEQYL.

This chain uses TRBV6-5 with TRBJ2-7; D perhaps matches TRBD2 (5 bases). CDR1 is MNHEY and CDR2 is SVGAGI in the germline V gene. V lost 0 bases and J 6 bases, leaving 12 bases between the germline ends. The CDR3 is 14 residues long. CDR3 coding DNA: TGTGCCAGCAGTTACTCGGGTAGCGTCGGCGAGCAGTACTTC. It specifies CASSYSGSVGEQYF.

This clonotype was observed a handful of times. This chain joins TRBV7-9 and TRBJ1-1; D call uncertain. The CDR3 is 10 amino acids. V lost 7 bases and J lost 1, with 1 base in between. The germline CDR1 and CDR2 sequences are SEHNR and FQNEAQ (reference sequence). CDR3 protein: CASTNTEAFF. Here the CDR3 DNA reads TGTGCCAGCACGAACACTGAAGCTTTCTTT.

Remarks on this clonotype: The junction departs from germline at one end; a sequencing error may be responsible. The chain employs TRBV7-9 and TRBJ1-5; perhaps TRBD1 as D (6 bases). CDR1 is SEHNR, CDR2 FQNEAQ, per germline (reference sequence). The CDR3 is 14 residues long. The CDR3 coding sequence is TGTGCCCGCAGCTTAGGGGGAAACAATCCGCCCCAGCATTTT. This sequence encodes CARSLGGNNPPQHF.

This clonotype came up a few times. The gene calls are TRBV19 and TRBJ1-2; TRBD1 is a possible D gene (6 bases). V lost 7 bases and J 3 bases, leaving 15 bases between the germline ends. The V gene's germline CDR1 is LNHDA and CDR2 SQIVND (reference sequence). The CDR3 covers 14 residues. Written as DNA, the CDR3 is TGTGCCAGTAAAGAAAACAGGGACCACTATGGCTACACCTTC. It encodes CASKENRDHYGYTF.

As for this clonotype: A much more abundant neighbour one base away suggests this may be a read error. The chain combines TRBV5-5 with TRBJ2-5; a weak D match, TRBD1 (6 bases). CDR1 and CDR2 from the germline V gene are SGHKS and YYEKEE (reference sequence). Trimming removed 7 bases at V and 1 base at J, with 14 bases between. The CDR3 consists of 14 residues. CDR3 bases: TGTGCCAGCGGCTCCTGGACAGTCCAAGAGACCCAGTACTTC. Amino acid sequence: CASGSWTVQETQYF.

This clonotype was seen more than once but under ten times. This chain links TRBV4-3 with TRBJ2-1; 7 nucleotides line up with TRBD2. V shed 1 base and J 1 base; nucleotides not matched to a gene: 7. CDR1 is LGHNA and CDR2 is YSLEER in the germline V gene. The CDR3 covers 17 residues. CDR3 sequence: CASSQARGVASYNEQFF. In DNA form, the CDR3 reads TGCGCCAGCAGCCAAGCTCGGGGGGTCGCGTCCTACAATGAGCAGTTCTTC.

The J gene is TRBJ2-7, the V gene TRBV28; TRBD2 aligns across 11 bases. The J segment lost 5 bases and the V segment lost 6 bases, leaving 15 bases of the junction unmatched. CDR1 and CDR2 from the germline V gene are MDHEN and SYDVKM. This CDR3 is built from 17 residues. The CDR3 region has the DNA TGTGCCAGCAGGTATGGACCGGGACTAGCGGACGCCCACGAGCAGTACTTC. It is translated as CASRYGPGLADAHEQYF.

In its sample, this clonotype was seen a few times. The genes are TRBV5-5 and TRBJ1-1; a weak D match, TRBD1 (6 bases). The CDR3 is 15 amino acids. Germline-derived CDR1 and CDR2 are SGHKS and YYEKEE (reference sequence). The germline V and J ends were trimmed by 3 bases and 5 bases, with 17 bases remaining between them. DNA for the CDR3: TGTGCCAGCAGCTGGGTGGGGGGGGCGCGGACTGAAGCTTTCTTT. The encoded protein is CASSWVGGARTEAFF. Filled out from reference TRBV5-5 and TRBJ1-1, the complete variable domain reads DAGVTQSPTHLIKTRGQQVTLRCSPISGHKSVSWYQQVLGQGPQFIFQYYEKEERGRGNFPDRFSARQFPNYSSELNVNALLLGDSALYLCASSWVGGARTEAFFGQGTRLTVV.

The chain links TRBV12-3 or TRBV12-4 to TRBJ2-2; 10 bases are a match to TRBD2. V lost 4 bases and J lost 0; bases outside the gene matches: 5. CDR3 length: 17 residues. CDR3 sequence (DNA): TGTGCCAGCAGTTACCTAGCGGGGGCCGCGAACACCGGGGAGCTGTTTTTT. It is translated as CASSYLAGAANTGELFF.

The V call is TRBV3-2, the J call TRBJ1-5. TRBV3-2 is listed as a pseudogene. The length of the CDR3 is 13 residues. The chain's CDR3 is CASKTLSNQPQHF. DNA of the CDR3: TGTGCCAGCAAGACTCTTAGCAATCAGCCCCAGCATTTT.

This chain links TRBV6-2 or TRBV6-3 with TRBJ2-7, with 13 bases identical to TRBD2. This CDR3 contains 14 residues. Germline values: CDR1 MNHEY, CDR2 SVGEGT. With V trimmed by 6 bases and J by 5 bases, 4 bases remained unmatched. CDR3 sequence (DNA): TGTGCCAGCAGGCCGGGACTAGCGGGGCACGAGCAGTACTTC. It translates to CASRPGLAGHEQYF.

In this sample, this clonotype turned up a few times. The genes are TRBV7-9 and TRBJ2-3; possible D gene TRBD1, 5 bases. The length of the CDR3 is 14 residues. Deletions cut 10 bases from V and 3 bases from J, with 17 bases between. Germline V gene lookup returns CDR1 SEHNR and CDR2 FQNEAQ (reference sequence). The CDR3 DNA is TGTGCCACCGATAGCAGGGTAGAGACAGATACGCAGTATTTT. It codes for CATDSRVETDTQYF.

This clonotype has more than one count but fewer than ten. The chain recombines TRBV11-2 with TRBJ2-7; D is possibly TRBD1 (6 bases). V dropped 3 bases and J dropped 1 base, with 13 bases sitting between them. CDR3 length: 15 residues. Germline-derived CDR1 and CDR2 are SGHAT and FQNNGV. In DNA, the CDR3 is TGTGCCAGCAGCTTTTACCAAGGGGGTTCCTACGAGCAGTACTTC. Encoded protein: CASSFYQGGSYEQYF. The complete variable domain, with remaining parts taken from reference TRBV11-2 and TRBJ2-7, reads EAGVAQSPRYKIIEKRQSVAFWCNPISGHATLYWYQQILGQGPKLLIQFQNNGVVDDSQLPKDRFSAERLKGVDSTLKIQPAKLEDSAVYLCASSFYQGGSYEQYFGPGTRLTVT.

Notes on this clonotype: This may arise from a read error, as a much more abundant clone is one base away. The CDR3 DNA follows: TGTGCCAGCAGCTTAGCCGTGGCGGGGTTAGGCACCGGCCAGCACTTC. It codes for CASSLAVAGLGTGQHF. The chain couples TRBV7-9 to TRBJ2-7, with D possibly matching TRBD2 (6 bases). The CDR3 contains 16 residues. Germline loops: CDR1 SEHNR, CDR2 FQNEAQ (reference sequence).

This clonotype has just a few counts. The chain carries TRBV29-1 and TRBJ1-2, with unresolved D. The CDR3 totals 13 residues. V lost 5 bases, J lost 5 bases, and 15 bases lay in between. Germline V gene data show CDR1 as SQVTM and CDR2 as ANQGSEA. This CDR3 is CSVYDTAMYGYTF. The CDR3 nucleotides read TGCAGCGTTTACGACACGGCTATGTATGGCTACACCTTC.

The chain recombines TRBV2 with TRBJ2-3, with TRBD1 matching over 8 bases. Germline V gene data show CDR1 as SNHLY and CDR2 as FYNNEI. V trimming: 2 bases; J trimming: 2 bases; junction bases outside the gene matches: 6. The CDR3 length is 16 residues. DNA of the CDR3: TGTGCCAGCAGTGAACAGGGGGCGCGGGTCACAGATACGCAGTATTTT. Residues: CASSEQGARVTDTQYF.

This clonotype came up a few times. The rearrangement links TRBV3-1 to TRBJ2-5; 9 bases align to TRBD1. Germline CDR1 is LGHDT and CDR2 is YNNKEL (reference sequence). V shed 0 bases and J 5 bases; nucleotides not matched to a gene: 4. The CDR3 sequence is 15 residues long. The chain's CDR3 is CASSQEGQGLETQYF. In DNA, the CDR3 is TGTGCCAGCAGCCAAGAGGGACAGGGCCTCGAGACCCAGTACTTC.

Of note for this clonotype: A much larger clone lies a single base off, so this may be a read error. CDR3 residues: CASSQTARGAEAFF. The CDR3, as DNA: TGTGCCAGCAGCCAGACGGCCCGTGGCGCTGAAGCTTTCTTT. The chain couples TRBV7-9 to TRBJ1-1; no firm D call. Trimming took off 5 bases at V and 6 bases at J, with 16 bases between the two ends. Germline V CDR1 and CDR2: SEHNR, FQNEAQ (reference sequence). CDR3 length: 14 residues.